A single sample is the source of the 4 T cell receptor beta chains below, sequenced in a study of blood T cell repertoires in COVID-19. Generated by immunoSEQ multiplex PCR, the TCRdb table keeps only in-frame clones and is missing some. In the table there are 150,000 to 200,000 clones, 80% to 95% of which are singletons. Sequenced sample: peripheral blood. The receptor set was obtained from a man between 50 and 59 years old with acute or convalescent COVID-19.

This clone was observed a single time. This chain joins TRBV4-2 and TRBJ2-2; TRBD2 matches at 10 bases. The CDR3 is made up of 17 amino acids. V lost 3 bases and J lost 0; bases outside the gene matches: 4. CDR1 and CDR2 from the germline V gene are LGHNA and YNFKEQ. CDR3 DNA sequence: TGTGCCAGCAGCCAGTACGGACTAGCGGCGAACACCGGGGAGCTGTTTTTT. The encoded protein is CASSQYGLAANTGELFF.

This sequence joins TRBV7-2 and TRBJ1-1; 10 bases fit TRBD1. The CDR3 is made up of 16 amino acids. Germline lookup yields CDR1 SGHTA and CDR2 FQGNSA. Trimming cost V 6 bases and J 0 bases; bases outside gene matches: 7. CDR3 sequence reads: CASRRPGTGVNTEAFF. CDR3 sequence (DNA): TGTGCCAGCAGGCGTCCCGGGACAGGGGTGAACACTGAAGCTTTCTTT. Variable domain in full (rest from reference TRBV7-2 and TRBJ1-1): GAGVSQSPSNKVTEKGKDVELRCDPISGHTALYWYRQSLGQGLEFLIYFQGNSAPDKSGLPSDRFSAERTGGSVSTLTIQRTQQEDSAVYLCASRRPGTGVNTEAFFGQGTRLTVV.

The chain combines TRBV5-1 with TRBJ2-1; 7 bases line up with TRBD1. The V and J ends lost 6 bases and 2 bases, in that order; junction bases with no gene match: 8. CDR3 length: 15 amino acids. Germline V CDR1 and CDR2: SGHRS, YFSETQ. The CDR3 here is CASKAPGGPYNEQFF. The CDR3 bases are TGCGCCAGCAAAGCCCCAGGGGGACCCTACAATGAGCAGTTCTTC.

J is TRBJ2-4 and V is TRBV3-1 (or the pseudogene TRBV3-2); D is perhaps TRBD2 (5 bases). Deletions cut 1 base from V and 6 bases from J, with 10 bases between. The CDR3 has 14 amino acids. The germline V gene has CDR1 LGHDT and CDR2 YNNKEL (reference sequence). This CDR3 reads CASSQAPGLNIQYF. In DNA form, the CDR3 reads TGTGCCAGCAGCCAAGCGCCGGGGTTAAACATTCAGTACTTC.